Listed below are T cell receptor beta chains from one sample, sequenced in a study of T cell responses to AZD1222 COVID-19 vaccine. Only in-frame clones appear in the TCRdb table, and some are missing; sequencing was by immunoSEQ multiplex PCR. The table has tens of thousands of clones, around three quarters seen once. Sequenced material: peripheral blood, taken 28 days after the second AZD1222 dose. The origin of the receptors is an adult who received the AZD1222 COVID-19 vaccine. Each CDR3 is given with its conserved first and last residue. Fields, in order: V gene, J gene, clone size, D gene, CDR3 protein, CDR3 DNA. The D gene is left open where the match is weak. Part of the rows lack a size; the others show once, few, many or a class for expanded clones.

>TRBV28|TRBJ2-7|many|.
CASSWRGASYEQYF
TGTGCCAGCAGTTGGCGGGGCGCCTCCTACGAGCAGTACTTC
>TRBV24-1|TRBJ2-1|.|.
CATSDLHNEQFF
TGTGCCACCAGTGATTTGCACAATGAGCAGTTCTTC
>TRBV29-1|TRBJ2-2|few|.
CSVGGQGVGTGELFF
TGCAGCGTTGGAGGGCAGGGAGTGGGCACCGGGGAGCTGTTTTTT
>TRBV9|TRBJ2-1|once|.
CASESEAGGNEQFF
TGTGCCTCCGAATCGGAGGCAGGGGGGAATGAGCAGTTCTTC
>TRBV7-6|TRBJ1-1|.|.
CASSLSGGVNTEAFF
TGTGCCAGCAGTCTCTCGGGCGGTGTGAACACTGAAGCTTTCTTT
>TRBV6-2/TRBV6-3|TRBJ2-5|.|TRBD2
CASSYSRTSGYQETQYF
TGTGCCAGCAGTTACTCTAGGACTAGCGGGTATCAAGAGACCCAGTACTTC
>TRBV7-8|TRBJ2-5|.|.
CAARGRLQETQYF
TGTGCGGCGAGGGGAAGACTCCAAGAGACCCAGTACTTC
>TRBV11-2|TRBJ2-7|once|TRBD2
CASSPLLAGGLYEQYF
TGTGCCAGCAGCCCCTTACTAGCGGGGGGACTCTACGAGCAGTACTTC
>TRBV4-2|TRBJ2-7|.|.
CASSQSLGAYEQYF
TGTGCCAGCAGCCAATCACTAGGGGCCTACGAGCAGTACTTC
>TRBV21-1|TRBJ2-2|.|.
CASSASGTREGTGELFF
TGTGCCAGCAGCGCGTCGGGGACCCGGGAAGGCACCGGGGAGCTGTTTTTT
>TRBV2|TRBJ1-4|.|.
CASTSGSATNEKLFF
TGTGCCAGTACCTCCGGGAGTGCAACTAATGAAAAACTGTTTTTT
>TRBV16|TRBJ2-2|.|.
CASSHQDGELFF
TGTGCCAGCAGCCACCAGGACGGGGAGCTGTTTTTT